These 20 T cell receptor beta chains were all obtained from the same sample, sequenced in a study of blood T cell repertoires in COVID-19. Profiling relied on immunoSEQ multiplex PCR, and the TCRdb table lists in-frame clones only, not all of them. The sample shows some 380,000 clones, 81% of them seen only once. Material for sequencing was peripheral blood. All receptors come from a human donor with acute or convalescent COVID-19. The donor label of this sample is uncertain.

V is TRBV4-1 and J is TRBJ2-3; 10 positions match TRBD2. Germline V gene data show CDR1 as MGHRA and CDR2 as YSYEKL. V lost 10 bases and J lost 6; bases outside the gene matches: 10. CDR3 length equals 14 residues. The CDR3 sequence is CATSSGGPGDTQYF. The CDR3 DNA follows: TGCGCCACCAGTAGCGGGGGGCCGGGGGATACGCAGTATTTT.

This clone was seen once. This chain uses TRBV11-3 with TRBJ1-2; no firm D call. V dropped 6 bases and J dropped 4 bases, with 33 bases sitting between them. The CDR3 loop spans 20 amino acids. Germline V gives CDR1 SGHNT, CDR2 YENEEA. The CDR3 spells CASSNRRPGRLSLGFYGYTF. The CDR3, as DNA: TGTGCCAGCAGTAATAGGCGGCCGGGAAGGTTGTCTTTGGGTTTCTATGGCTACACCTTC.

In DNA form, the CDR3 reads TGTGCCAGCTCCTTCCAAGGGGGTGGCTACACCTTC. Translated, it gives CASSFQGGGYTF. This chain joins TRBV6-6 and TRBJ1-2; tentatively, D is TRBD1 (6 bases). The CDR3 runs to 12 residues. Germline V lookup: CDR1 MNHNY, CDR2 SVGAGI (reference sequence). Trimming removed 8 bases from V and 7 bases from J, with 14 bases in between.

The chain is built from TRBV28 and TRBJ2-7; perhaps TRBD1 as D (5 bases). The V end was cut by 6 bases, the J end by 0 bases, with 12 bases between. Germline CDR1 MDHEN, CDR2 SYDVKM. This CDR3 contains 14 residues. For the CDR3, the DNA is TGTGCCAGCAGACCCGGACACCTCTCCTACGAGCAGTACTTC. Protein product: CASRPGHLSYEQYF.

This clone was seen ten or more times. This chain links TRBV5-1 with TRBJ2-6; 10 bases line up with TRBD1. The CDR3 is 17 residues long. From germline, CDR1 is SGHRS and CDR2 YFSETQ. J lost 2 bases, V lost 1 base, and 3 bases had no gene match. As DNA, the CDR3 is TGCGCCAGCAGCTTGTTGGGACAGGGGACTGGGGCCAACGTCCTGACTTTC. It translates to CASSLLGQGTGANVLTF. The complete variable domain, with remaining parts taken from reference TRBV5-1 and TRBJ2-6, reads KAGVTQTPRYLIKTRGQQVTLSCSPISGHRSVSWYQQTPGQGLQFLFEYFSETQRNKGNFPGRFSGRQFSNSRSEMNVSTLELGDSALYLCASSLLGQGTGANVLTFGAGSRLTVL.

This clone was detected many times. V gene TRBV5-4 combines with J gene TRBJ2-3; the D gene is possibly TRBD2 (5 bases). Trimming took 4 bases from V and 6 from J, leaving 9 bases between them. The CDR3 is 12 residues long. Germline-derived CDR1 and CDR2 are SGHNT and YYREEE (reference sequence). The CDR3 is CASSGGFDTQYF. The CDR3, as DNA: TGTGCCAGCAGCGGAGGATTTGATACGCAGTATTTT.

The chain has TRBV5-1 and TRBJ1-2; TRBD1 aligns across 9 bases. There are 15 residues in the CDR3. J was trimmed by 6 bases and V by 3 bases; bases with no gene match: 9. CDR1 SGHRS and CDR2 YFSETQ come from the germline V gene. The CDR3 loop reads CASSSGQGLRNGYTF. The CDR3 coding sequence is TGCGCCAGCAGCTCCGGACAGGGGCTGAGGAATGGCTACACCTTC.

V usage is TRBV15 and J usage is TRBJ2-1; no firm D call. Trimming took off 0 bases at V and 8 bases at J, with 14 bases between the two ends. Germline CDR1 is LNHNV and CDR2 is YYDKDF (reference sequence). This CDR3 is 15 amino acids long. CDR3 protein: CATSRDHPRADEQFF. As DNA, the CDR3 is TGTGCCACCAGCAGAGATCACCCTAGAGCCGATGAGCAGTTCTTC.

This clone was seen only once. The chain carries TRBV6-2 or TRBV6-3 and TRBJ1-6, with D unclear. CDR1 is MNHEY, CDR2 SVGEGT, per germline. The CDR3 sequence is 15 residues long. V lost 6 bases and J 7 bases, leaving 16 bases between the germline ends. The CDR3 region has the DNA TGTGCCAGCAGCCCGTCTGGGCGAAAAAATTCACCCCTCCACTTT. This translates into CASSPSGRKNSPLHF.

The chain links TRBV9 to TRBJ1-1; a possible D gene is TRBD1 (5 bases). V lost 4 bases to trimming and J lost 2 bases, with 9 bases between them. The CDR3 has 13 amino acids. Germline loops: CDR1 SGDLS, CDR2 YYNGEE. The CDR3 reads CASSRGVNTEAFF. The CDR3, as DNA: TGTGCCAGCAGCCGGGGGGTTAACACTGAAGCTTTCTTT.

This clone has just a few counts. This chain connects TRBV6-5 to TRBJ1-1; 9 bases match TRBD1. CDR3 length: 14 residues. CDR1 MNHEY and CDR2 SVGAGI come from the germline V gene. Germline trimming cut 5 bases from V and 6 bases from J; bases unmatched to any gene: 7. The CDR3: CASSNRGQGSEAFF. CDR3 DNA: TGTGCCAGCAGTAACAGGGGGCAAGGCTCTGAAGCTTTCTTT.

The CDR3: CASTPGLGDSRVGELFF. The CDR3 DNA sequence: TGTGCCAGCACTCCGGGTCTCGGGGATTCTAGGGTCGGGGAGCTGTTTTTT. The rearrangement uses TRBV27 and TRBJ2-2; D possibly corresponds to TRBD2 (5 bases). This CDR3 has 17 residues. From germline, CDR1 is MNHEY and CDR2 SMNVEV (reference sequence). Trimming took off 7 bases at V and 7 bases at J, with 25 bases between the two ends.

The chain uses TRBV5-5 and TRBJ1-1, with D uncertain. The CDR3 has 15 residues. Germline V gene sequence: CDR1 SGHKS, CDR2 YYEKEE (reference sequence). Trimming pared 2 bases from V and 2 bases from J, leaving 13 bases between. CDR3 residues: CASSFRAGANTEAFF. The CDR3 nucleotides are TGTGCCAGCAGCTTTCGAGCAGGCGCTAACACTGAAGCTTTCTTT.

This clone showed up just a few times. This sequence joins TRBV11-1 and TRBJ1-6; 7 nucleotides line up with TRBD1. The CDR3 is made up of 15 amino acids. J lost 10 bases, V lost 4 bases, and 10 bases had no gene match. Germline V CDR1 and CDR2: SGHAT, FQDESV (reference sequence). The CDR3 DNA sequence: TGTGCCAGCAGCTCCGCCCAGGGGGTTTACTCACCCCTCCACTTT. Protein: CASSSAQGVYSPLHF. Full variable domain (outside the CDR3, taken from reference TRBV11-1 and TRBJ1-6): EAEVAQSPRYKITEKSQAVAFWCDPISGHATLYWYRQILGQGPELLVQFQDESVVDDSQLPKDRFSAERLKGVDSTLKIQPAELGDSAMYLCASSSAQGVYSPLHFGNGTRLTVT.

V gene TRBV7-2 combines with J gene TRBJ1-3; D remains ambiguous. Deletions cut 1 base from V and 0 bases from J, with 10 bases between. CDR1 and CDR2 from the germline V gene are SGHTA and FQGNSA. This CDR3 comprises 16 residues. The CDR3 sequence is CASSLVWQASGNTIYF. CDR3 coding DNA: TGTGCCAGCAGCTTAGTCTGGCAGGCCTCTGGAAACACCATATATTTT.

This clone was seen only once. The chain employs TRBV28 and TRBJ1-5, with 11 bases matching TRBD1. Germline-derived CDR1 and CDR2 are MDHEN and SYDVKM. CDR3 length: 17 residues. After removal of 9 bases from V and 1 base from J, the junction contained 11 bases not matched to a gene. The CDR3 loop is CASEDRGRGWSNQPQHF. The DNA for the CDR3 is TGTGCCAGTGAGGACAGGGGGCGCGGGTGGAGCAATCAGCCCCAGCATTTT.

The genes are TRBV3-1 (or the pseudogene TRBV3-2) and TRBJ2-3; weak D call: TRBD1 (5 bases). Trimming shortened V by 5 bases and J by 1 base, and 16 bases separated the two germline ends. The CDR3 runs to 16 residues. Germline values: CDR1 LGHDT, CDR2 YNNKEL (reference sequence). The CDR3 nucleotides read TGTGCCAGCAGCAAAACCAGGGTCCCCGGCACAGATACGCAGTATTTT. As protein: CASSKTRVPGTDTQYF.

This sequence joins TRBV5-1 and TRBJ2-7, with unresolved D. Germline V gene data show CDR1 as SGHRS and CDR2 as YFSETQ. Trimming removed 6 bases at V and 0 bases at J, with 10 bases between. The CDR3 runs 13 residues. CDR3 DNA: TGCGCCAGCACGGCAGGCCACTCCTACGAGCAGTACTTC. It translates to CASTAGHSYEQYF.

This chain joins TRBV5-6 and TRBJ1-1; a weak D match, TRBD1 (6 bases). CDR1 is SGHDT and CDR2 is YYEEEE in the germline V gene. CDR3 length equals 13 residues. The V and J ends lost 3 bases and 3 bases respectively, with 9 bases between them. The CDR3 spells CASSSQGYTEAFF. CDR3 sequence (DNA): TGTGCCAGCAGCTCCCAGGGGTACACTGAAGCTTTCTTT. The entire variable domain, with the rest obtained from reference TRBV5-6 and TRBJ1-1, is as follows: DAGVTQSPTHLIKTRGQQVTLRCSPKSGHDTVSWYQQALGQGPQFIFQYYEEEERQRGNFPDRFSGHQFPNYSSELNVNALLLGDSALYLCASSSQGYTEAFFGQGTRLTVV.

This clone was counted many times. The chain couples TRBV19 to TRBJ2-7, with TRBD2 matching over 9 bases. CDR3 length: 17 residues. Germline V gene data show CDR1 as LNHDA and CDR2 as SQIVND (reference sequence). Trimming took 3 bases from V and 2 from J; bases not matched to a gene: 11. The CDR3 nucleotides are TGTGCCAGTAGTATGCAGGGGTTGACTAGCGGTACCTACGAGCAGTACTTC. This sequence encodes CASSMQGLTSGTYEQYF. Using reference TRBV19 and TRBJ2-7 for the parts outside the CDR3, the full variable domain is DGGITQSPKYLFRKEGQNVTLSCEQNLNHDAMYWYRQDPGQGLRLIYYSQIVNDFQKGDIAEGYSVSREKKESFPLTVTSAQKNPTAFYLCASSMQGLTSGTYEQYFGPGTRLTVT.